The clone carrying this T cell receptor beta chain was counted only a few times. Its antigen is not identified. It may be a read error: a sequence one base away is much more abundant. The source of the sample is a study of breast tumors, draining lymph nodes, adjacent tissues. Regarding the study as a whole: The lymph node origin of tumor T cells was framed as consistent with a hypothesis, not demonstrated.

The CDR3 contains 14 residues. Germline values: CDR1 SGHKS, CDR2 YYEKEE (reference sequence). Samples came from axillary lymph nodes draining the breast cancer. One entry per CDR3 protein, called by TCRdb with MiXCR from the multiplex PCR reads. Seen here are more than 100,000 distinct CDR3 sequences, 20% to 25% observed once, and the top ten hold roughly 2.7%. The chain recombines TRBV5-5 with TRBJ2-3; D might be TRBD2 (6 bases). The receptor comes from a female donor with breast cancer. Some clones in this sample may be carry-over from other donors' samples. The sample comprised axillary lymph node tissue. CDR3 in amino acids: CASSTRDWQDTRYF. The CDR3 DNA is TGTGCCAGCAGCACCCGGGACTGGCAAGATACGCGGTATTTT.